Listed below are T cell receptor beta chains from one sample, sequenced in a study of T cell changes during pregnancy in multiple sclerosis. The table came from immunoSEQ multiplex PCR; TCRdb's copy has only in-frame clones and leaves some out. The sample holds 20,000 to 25,000 clones; 80% to 90% are singletons and the top ten take around 8%. The sequencing here drew on CD8+ T cells from peripheral blood mononuclear cells, taken in the first trimester of pregnancy. These receptors originate from a female donor in good health, enrolled as a control in a pregnancy study. Both conserved end residues are part of each CDR3. A D gene is named only where the DNA matches it firmly. Size tells how often a clone was seen (once, few, many) or the class of an expanded clone, and some rows leave it out.

d_gene: TRBD2; len: 11; v_gene: TRBV29-1; abundance: -; j_gene: TRBJ2-7; CDR3aa: CSVAGGDEQYF; CDR3nt: TGCAGCGTGGCGGGAGGAGACGAGCAGTACTTC
d_gene: -; len: 15; v_gene: TRBV7-9; abundance: once; j_gene: TRBJ1-2; CDR3aa: CASSLVGGRLEGYTF; CDR3nt: TGTGCCAGCAGCTTAGTAGGGGGACGGTTGGAAGGCTACACCTTC
d_gene: -; len: 17; v_gene: TRBV6-4; abundance: -; j_gene: TRBJ2-7; CDR3aa: CASSDSGGPGGPYEQYF; CDR3nt: TGTGCCAGCAGTGACTCAGGAGGGCCAGGCGGCCCCTACGAGCAGTACTTC
d_gene: -; len: 13; v_gene: TRBV7-6; abundance: -; j_gene: TRBJ2-1; CDR3aa: CASSLRGDNEQFF; CDR3nt: TGTGCCAGCAGCTTACGGGGAGACAATGAGCAGTTCTTC
d_gene: TRBD1; len: 13; v_gene: TRBV6-5; abundance: -; j_gene: TRBJ1-2; CDR3aa: CASSEGAGYGYTF; CDR3nt: TGTGCCAGCAGCGAGGGGGCGGGATATGGCTACACCTTC
d_gene: TRBD1; len: 16; v_gene: TRBV7-8; abundance: -; j_gene: TRBJ2-7; CDR3aa: CASSFGGTGNHYEQYF; CDR3nt: TGTGCCAGCAGCTTCGGCGGGACAGGGAACCACTACGAGCAGTACTTC
d_gene: TRBD2; len: 18; v_gene: TRBV9; abundance: -; j_gene: TRBJ2-2; CDR3aa: CASSVRGSGGTNTGELFF; CDR3nt: TGTGCCAGCAGCGTACGGGGTAGCGGGGGAACGAACACCGGGGAGCTGTTTTTT
d_gene: -; len: 14; v_gene: TRBV28; abundance: -; j_gene: TRBJ1-1; CDR3aa: CASSVYRILSEAFF; CDR3nt: TGTGCCAGCAGCGTCTACAGGATCCTTAGTGAAGCTTTCTTT
d_gene: -; len: 13; v_gene: TRBV11-3; abundance: -; j_gene: TRBJ2-1; CDR3aa: CASSLGRYNEQFF; CDR3nt: TGTGCCAGCAGCTTAGGTCGCTACAATGAGCAGTTCTTC
d_gene: TRBD1; len: 13; v_gene: TRBV5-6; abundance: once; j_gene: TRBJ1-1; CDR3aa: CASSPAGGHGAFF; CDR3nt: TGTGCCAGCAGCCCAGCAGGGGGGCACGGAGCTTTCTTT
d_gene: -; len: 15; v_gene: TRBV7-9; abundance: -; j_gene: TRBJ2-6; CDR3aa: CASSVGGGGANVLTF; CDR3nt: TGTGCCAGCAGCGTCGGGGGAGGTGGGGCCAACGTCCTGACTTTC
d_gene: -; len: 12; v_gene: TRBV7-9; abundance: -; j_gene: TRBJ1-2; CDR3aa: CASSPDVAGYTF; CDR3nt: TGTGCCAGCAGCCCCGATGTCGCGGGCTACACCTTC
d_gene: TRBD1; len: 13; v_gene: TRBV7-9; abundance: -; j_gene: TRBJ2-1; CDR3aa: CASSPHGQGEQFF; CDR3nt: TGTGCCAGCAGCCCCCATGGACAGGGCGAGCAGTTCTTC
d_gene: -; len: 14; v_gene: TRBV6-6; abundance: once; j_gene: TRBJ2-5; CDR3aa: CASSYQVSGETQYF; CDR3nt: TGTGCCAGCAGTTACCAGGTCTCGGGGGAGACCCAGTACTTC
d_gene: -; len: 15; v_gene: TRBV7-9; abundance: -; j_gene: TRBJ2-2; CDR3aa: CASSPREGDTGELFF; CDR3nt: TGTGCCAGCAGCCCCAGGGAGGGGGACACCGGGGAGCTGTTTTTT
d_gene: TRBD1; len: 16; v_gene: TRBV4-3; abundance: -; j_gene: TRBJ1-3; CDR3aa: CASSQDGTGTGNTIYF; CDR3nt: TGCGCCAGCAGCCAAGATGGGACAGGGACTGGAAACACCATATATTTT
d_gene: TRBD1; len: 16; v_gene: TRBV28; abundance: -; j_gene: TRBJ2-7; CDR3aa: CASRPSGTGVLLGQYF; CDR3nt: TGTGCCAGCAGACCCTCGGGGACAGGGGTATTGTTGGGGCAGTACTTC
d_gene: -; len: 13; v_gene: TRBV11-2; abundance: -; j_gene: TRBJ1-2; CDR3aa: CASSLGGGNGYTF; CDR3nt: TGTGCCAGCAGCTTAGGCGGAGGGAATGGCTACACCTTC
d_gene: TRBD1; len: 12; v_gene: TRBV10-3; abundance: -; j_gene: TRBJ2-7; CDR3aa: CAIGTGGSEQYF; CDR3nt: TGTGCCATCGGGACAGGGGGGTCCGAGCAGTACTTC
d_gene: -; len: 14; v_gene: TRBV21-1; abundance: -; j_gene: TRBJ2-6; CDR3aa: CASSSGEDNNVLTF; CDR3nt: TGTGCCAGCAGCTCGGGAGAGGACAACAACGTCCTGACTTTC
d_gene: -; len: 12; v_gene: TRBV5-1; abundance: -; j_gene: TRBJ1-2; CDR3aa: CASASGDYGYTF; CDR3nt: TGCGCCAGCGCCTCGGGGGACTATGGCTACACCTTC
d_gene: -; len: 18; v_gene: TRBV4-1; abundance: -; j_gene: TRBJ1-5; CDR3aa: CASSQAGPGALSNQPQHF; CDR3nt: TGCGCCAGCAGCCAGGCGGGTCCAGGGGCTTTAAGCAATCAGCCCCAGCATTTT
d_gene: -; len: 17; v_gene: TRBV14; abundance: -; j_gene: TRBJ2-6; CDR3aa: CASSQVLGPHWANVLTF; CDR3nt: TGTGCCAGCAGCCAAGTTTTGGGGCCGCACTGGGCCAACGTCCTGACTTTC
d_gene: TRBD2; len: 16; v_gene: TRBV7-2; abundance: -; j_gene: TRBJ2-3; CDR3aa: CASSLLAGGVGDTQYF; CDR3nt: TGTGCCAGCAGCTTATTGGCGGGGGGAGTAGGAGATACGCAGTATTTT
d_gene: -; len: 16; v_gene: TRBV4-1; abundance: few; j_gene: TRBJ1-2; CDR3aa: CASSQVWGGPNYGYTF; CDR3nt: TGCGCCAGCAGCCAAGTTTGGGGGGGGCCCAACTATGGCTACACCTTC
d_gene: TRBD1; len: 14; v_gene: TRBV4-3; abundance: -; j_gene: TRBJ2-2; CDR3aa: CASSQLTGDGELFF; CDR3nt: TGCGCCAGCAGCCAACTGACAGGGGACGGGGAGCTGTTTTTT
d_gene: -; len: 14; v_gene: TRBV9; abundance: -; j_gene: TRBJ2-1; CDR3aa: CASSVGGRVDEQFF; CDR3nt: TGTGCCAGCAGCGTAGGGGGGCGCGTGGATGAGCAGTTCTTC